This T cell receptor beta chain was observed in a study of blood T cell repertoires in COVID-19. In the study overall: The cDNA or gDNA used as material had been derived from T cells, B-cell-depleted T cells, or PBMCs.

This clone was observed a single time. Profiling relied on immunoSEQ multiplex PCR, and the TCRdb table lists in-frame clones only, not all of them. The table includes over 65,000 clones, roughly 90% detected once. CDR3 length: 12 amino acids. J gave up 4 bases and V 4 bases, and 1 base lay outside the gene matches. The germline CDR1 and CDR2 sequences are MNHEY and SVGEGT. The TCR originated in a man over 45 with active COVID-19. The specimen was peripheral blood. The chain links TRBV6-2 or TRBV6-3 to TRBJ2-7; 7 positions match TRBD1. As DNA, the CDR3 is TGTGCCAGCAGTTCGACAGGGTACGAGCAGTACTTC. Encoded protein: CASSSTGYEQYF.